Below are 4 T cell receptor beta chains sequenced from a single sample in a study of blood T cells in healthy people across ages. Together with a sample-barcoded 5' primer, a J-beta primer mix was included in a second PCR lasting about 6 to 12 cycles. TCRdb re-derived calls from the 5' RACE reads in MiXCR, one entry per CDR3 protein. The repertoire holds roughly 930,000 distinct CDR3 sequences, with 48% as singletons. The source material was blood. The source is a man under 40 in good health.

The V gene is TRBV6-2 or TRBV6-3, the J gene TRBJ1-2; D is possibly TRBD1 (5 bases). The germline V gene has CDR1 MNHEY and CDR2 SVGEGT. This CDR3 has 14 amino acids. V lost 0 bases, J lost 5 bases, and 10 bases lay in between. CDR3 sequence (DNA): TGTGCCAGCAGTTACTCGACGGACATTTATGGCTACACCTTC. This encodes CASSYSTDIYGYTF.

V and J are TRBV20-1 and TRBJ1-4, with TRBD1 matching over 9 bases. This CDR3 is 13 amino acids long. The V and J ends lost 6 bases and 10 bases, in that order; junction bases with no gene match: 9. The germline V gene encodes CDR1 DFQATT and CDR2 SNEGSKA (reference sequence). DNA of the CDR3: TGCAGTGCCGTAGGACAGGGGAACGGAAAACTGTTTTTT. This gives the protein CSAVGQGNGKLFF.

The rearrangement uses TRBV18 and TRBJ2-3; TRBD1 or TRBD2 may be the D gene (5 bases each). Trimming removed 3 bases at V and 2 bases at J, with 12 bases between. CDR1 and CDR2 from the germline V gene are KGHSH and LQKENI. The CDR3 loop spans 15 amino acids. CDR3 in DNA: TGTGCCAGCTCACCTTCGGGGACCGACACAGATACGCAGTATTTT. Protein: CASSPSGTDTDTQYF.

This clonotype was seen only a few times. This chain uses TRBV14 with TRBJ1-4; D call uncertain. Trimming shortened V by 4 bases and J by 0 bases, and 6 bases separated the two germline ends. The CDR3 has 14 residues. CDR1 and CDR2 (germline): SGHDN, FVKESK. Here the CDR3 reads CASSPAATNEKLFF. For the CDR3, the DNA is TGTGCCAGCAGCCCGGCTGCAACTAATGAAAAACTGTTTTTT.